Shown below are 22 T cell receptor beta chains from a single sample sequenced in a study of T cells after yellow fever vaccination. TCRdb re-analysed the 5' RACE reads in MiXCR, keeping a single row per CDR3 protein. Among some 160,000 distinct CDR3 sequences listed, approximately 9.7% were seen once. Specimen: CD8+ T cells sorted from PBMCs, collected 45 days after the yellow fever booster vaccination. These receptors came from a man between 18 and 29 years old who received the YFV17D yellow fever vaccine.

The rearrangement uses TRBV5-4 and TRBJ2-3, with TRBD1 identical over 8 bases. CDR1 is SGHNT, CDR2 YYREEE, per germline (reference sequence). CDR3 length: 15 amino acids. V trimming: 3 bases; J trimming: 4 bases; junction bases outside the gene matches: 7. CDR3 in DNA: TGTGCCAGCAGCTACCGGGCAGGGGGCGCAGATACGCAGTATTTT. Translated: CASSYRAGGADTQYF.

This clonotype was detected many times. The chain couples TRBV12-3 or TRBV12-4 to TRBJ2-1; no clear D. The CDR3 is 11 amino acids. Trimming removed 3 bases from V and 10 bases from J, with 7 bases in between. CDR3 loop: CASSFVGEQFF. CDR3 bases: TGTGCCAGCAGTTTTGTGGGGGAGCAGTTCTTC.

Only a few counts were recorded for this clonotype. V gene TRBV6-2 or TRBV6-3 combines with J gene TRBJ2-7, with 7 nucleotides matching TRBD1. V lost 4 bases, J lost 3 bases, and 3 bases stayed unmatched. Germline CDR1 is MNHEY and CDR2 is SVGEGT. CDR3 size: 13 residues. The CDR3 DNA sequence: TGTGCCAGCAGTTCCGGGACAGACTACGAGCAGTACGTC. This translates into CASSSGTDYEQYV.

The table lists this clonotype with many counts. The chain joins TRBV14 to TRBJ2-5, with TRBD1 identical over 8 bases. CDR1 SGHDN and CDR2 FVKESK come from the germline V gene. With 3 bases clipped from V and 5 bases from J, the junction kept 11 bases outside the gene matches. The length of the CDR3 is 16 residues. The CDR3 here is CASSQDDRGRWETQYF. Written as DNA, the CDR3 is TGTGCCAGCAGCCAGGATGACAGGGGCCGTTGGGAGACCCAGTACTTC. The full variable domain, rest sourced from reference TRBV14 and TRBJ2-5, is EAGVTQFPSHSVIEKGQTVTLRCDPISGHDNLYWYRRVMGKEIKFLLHFVKESKQDESGMPNNRFLAERTGGTYSTLKVQPAELEDSGVYFCASSQDDRGRWETQYFGPGTRLLVL.

A few counts support this clonotype. V is TRBV27 and J is TRBJ2-7; a weak D match, TRBD1 (5 bases). The V gene's germline CDR1 is MNHEY and CDR2 SMNVEV (reference sequence). This CDR3 has 13 residues. V lost 10 bases and J lost 3, with 16 bases in between. As DNA, the CDR3 is TGTGCCACCGCCCCATCCAGGGTCTACGAGCAGTACTTC. As protein: CATAPSRVYEQYF.

CDR3 protein: CASSHGVNTEAFF. CDR3 bases: TGCGCCAGCAGCCATGGAGTGAACACTGAAGCTTTCTTT. The gene calls are TRBV4-1 and TRBJ1-1, with D unresolved. Trimming pared 3 bases from V and 0 bases from J, leaving 5 bases between. The CDR3 spans 13 residues. Germline CDR1 MGHRA, CDR2 YSYEKL.

The V gene is TRBV7-8, the J gene TRBJ1-6; TRBD1 matches at 11 bases. CDR1 and CDR2 (germline): SGHVS, FQNEAQ. The CDR3 totals 15 residues. With V trimmed by 6 bases and J by 14 bases, 12 bases remained unmatched. The CDR3 sequence: CASSPTVGTGGALHF. The CDR3 DNA reads as TGTGCCAGCAGTCCGACGGTGGGGACAGGGGGTGCCCTCCACTTT.

This clonotype has at least ten counts. The rearrangement uses TRBV4-3 and TRBJ2-5, with TRBD2 as a possible D gene (5 bases). The CDR3 totals 16 residues. Germline V gene lookup returns CDR1 LGHNA and CDR2 YSLEER. Trimming pared 0 bases from V and 0 bases from J, leaving 11 bases between. Here the CDR3 reads CASSQDGEGNQETQYF. CDR3 in DNA: TGCGCCAGCAGCCAAGATGGCGAGGGTAACCAAGAGACCCAGTACTTC.

This chain joins TRBV6-1 and TRBJ2-5, with D perhaps matching TRBD1 (6 bases). The CDR3 is 16 amino acids. V shed 7 bases and J shed 2 bases, with 20 bases lying between them. The germline V gene encodes CDR1 MNHNS and CDR2 SASEGT. The CDR3 loop is CASTEWGQGGQETQYF. CDR3 in DNA: TGTGCCAGCACCGAATGGGGGCAGGGTGGGCAAGAGACCCAGTACTTC.

This clonotype was found a few times. The V and J genes are TRBV5-6 and TRBJ1-1, with D uncertain. V lost 2 bases and J 1 base, leaving 9 bases between the germline ends. Germline lookup yields CDR1 SGHDT and CDR2 YYEEEE. This CDR3 has 14 residues. The CDR3 here is CASSLSGENTEAFF. The CDR3 DNA is TGTGCCAGCAGCTTAAGTGGGGAGAACACTGAAGCTTTCTTT.

The rearrangement links TRBV7-7 to TRBJ2-7; 8 nucleotides match TRBD1. After removal of 1 base from V and 5 bases from J, the junction contained 4 bases not matched to a gene. This CDR3 region has 14 residues. Germline V gives CDR1 SSHAT, CDR2 FNYEAQ (reference sequence). CDR3 region: CASSLEGQADEQYF. Written as DNA, the CDR3 is TGTGCCAGCAGCTTAGAGGGACAGGCCGACGAGCAGTACTTC.

Comment on this clonotype: A junction boundary mismatches the germline segment, possibly from a read error. V is TRBV7-9 and J is TRBJ1-1, with 7 nucleotides matching TRBD1. Germline V gene data show CDR1 as SEHNR and CDR2 as FQNEAQ (reference sequence). CDR3 length: 14 residues. The CDR3 protein is CASNLATGAGEAFF. CDR3 nucleotide sequence: TGTGCCAGCAACTTAGCTACAGGGGCGGGTGAAGCTTTCTTT.

In its sample, this clonotype was seen a few times. V and J are TRBV2 and TRBJ2-1; 11 nucleotides agree with TRBD2. J gave up 4 bases and V 3 bases, and 8 bases lay outside the gene matches. From germline, CDR1 is SNHLY and CDR2 FYNNEI. The CDR3 length is 17 residues. The CDR3 here is CASSERLAGGFYNEQFF. The CDR3 DNA sequence: TGTGCCAGCAGTGAGCGTCTAGCGGGGGGTTTTTACAATGAGCAGTTCTTC.

Concerning this clonotype: At one of its ends the junction is not consistent with the germline gene, which may arise from a read error. V usage is TRBV7-2 and J usage is TRBJ2-1, with 8 nucleotides matching TRBD1. The CDR3 has 15 amino acids. Germline V gene sequence: CDR1 SGHTA, CDR2 FQGNSA. The CDR3 is CACSIPRTGFHEQFF. CDR3 coding DNA: TGTGCCTGCAGCATCCCCCGGACAGGGTTTCATGAGCAGTTCTTC.

There are a few counts of this clonotype. J is TRBJ1-4 and V is TRBV28, with 9 bases that match TRBD1. V lost 4 bases to trimming and J lost 8 bases; unmatched junction nucleotides: 8. Germline V gene data show CDR1 as MDHEN and CDR2 as SYDVKM. CDR3 size: 15 residues. Here the CDR3 DNA reads TGTGCCAGCAGTTATCGGACAGGGGTGAGGGAAAAACTGTTTTTT. This codes for CASSYRTGVREKLFF.

This rearrangement joins TRBV5-5 to TRBJ2-7; 7 bases line up with TRBD1. Germline-derived CDR1 and CDR2 are SGHKS and YYEKEE (reference sequence). This CDR3 region has 15 residues. Trimming removed 6 bases from V and 7 bases from J; junction bases left unmatched: 16. The CDR3: CASTHQAGTALEQYF. The DNA for the CDR3 is TGTGCCAGCACCCACCAGGCCGGGACAGCCTTAGAGCAGTACTTC.

The chain employs TRBV13 and TRBJ2-7, with TRBD2 matching over 8 bases. V trimming: 3 bases; J trimming: 2 bases; junction bases outside the gene matches: 0. Germline CDR1 PRHDT, CDR2 FYEKMQ (reference sequence). The CDR3 runs to 13 residues. This chain's CDR3 is CASSFGGAYEQYV. The CDR3 DNA reads TGTGCCAGCAGCTTCGGGGGGGCCTACGAGCAGTACGTC.

This clonotype was counted ten times or more. The chain is built from TRBV6-2 or TRBV6-3 and TRBJ2-1; possibly TRBD1 for D (5 bases). CDR1 is MNHEY, CDR2 SVGEGT, per germline. The V and J ends lost 0 bases and 0 bases respectively, with 6 bases between them. The CDR3 runs to 15 residues. CDR3 nucleotide sequence: TGTGCCAGCAGTTACTCAGGGGTCTCCTACAATGAGCAGTTCTTC. Encoded protein: CASSYSGVSYNEQFF.

This clonotype was detected a few times. V gene TRBV4-2 combines with J gene TRBJ2-5, with D possibly being TRBD1 (6 bases). Per germline, CDR1 LGHNA and CDR2 YNFKEQ. The CDR3 is 17 residues long. Between the trimmed V and J ends, which lost 4 bases and 0 bases, there was a span of 18 bases. The DNA for the CDR3 is TGTGCCAGCAGCCCCCGGCTGGCAGGGGCGTACCAAGAGACCCAGTACTTC. The encoded protein is CASSPRLAGAYQETQYF.

J is TRBJ2-1 and V is TRBV6-5; D is unresolved. Trimming stripped 5 bases from V and 0 bases from J, with 14 bases between. Germline V gene sequence: CDR1 MNHEY, CDR2 SVGAGI. The CDR3 consists of 16 residues. CDR3: CASSPMILSSYNEQFF. CDR3 bases: TGTGCCAGCAGTCCCATGATCCTCAGCTCCTACAATGAGCAGTTCTTC.

This clonotype has a handful of counts. The chain has TRBV7-3 and TRBJ2-7; D might be TRBD1 or TRBD2, each matching 5 bases. There are 13 residues in the CDR3. In germline, CDR1 is SGHTA, CDR2 FQGTGA. The V end was cut by 5 bases, the J end by 3 bases, with 11 bases between. DNA for the CDR3: TGTGCCAGCAGCAAAAGGGACGGCTACGAGCAGTACGTC. Its translation is CASSKRDGYEQYV.

The rearrangement uses TRBV4-3 and TRBJ2-7; 8 bases match TRBD1. In germline, CDR1 is LGHNA, CDR2 YSLEER. The CDR3 is made up of 15 amino acids. Trimming at V came to 4 bases and at J to 2 bases, leaving 7 bases not matched to a gene. DNA of the CDR3: TGCGCCAGCAGCCCGACAGGGGATAGAACCTACGAGCAGTACTTC. This sequence encodes CASSPTGDRTYEQYF.